What follows is one T cell receptor beta chain and its context. The data originate from a study of T cells after yellow fever vaccination. V was trimmed by 2 bases and J by 6 bases, leaving 14 bases between them. This CDR3 is built from 15 residues. The V gene's germline CDR1 is MNHEY and CDR2 SVGAGI. 5'RACE template switching generated TCR cDNA, adding a universal primer site and UMIs. In TCRdb, the 5' RACE reads were re-called with MiXCR into one record per CDR3 protein. Counted here are under 150,000 distinct CDR3 sequences, 12% to 15% occurring once; the ten biggest clones make up approximately 43%.

The source of this sequence is a man between 18 and 35 years old who received the YFV17D yellow fever vaccine. The genes are TRBV6-5 and TRBJ2-1; D might be TRBD2 (5 bases). The source material was CD8+ T cells sorted from PBMCs, sampled 5 days after the yellow fever booster vaccination. The CDR3 protein is CASSYEGASGNEQFF. CDR3 nucleotides: TGTGCCAGCAGTTACGAGGGAGCCTCGGGCAATGAGCAGTTCTTC.